Listed below are T cell receptor beta chains from one sample, sequenced in a study of blood T cells in healthy people across ages. One entry per CDR3 protein, called by TCRdb with MiXCR from the 5' RACE reads. The repertoire holds around 800,000 distinct CDR3 sequences, roughly 25% seen once, with roughly 3.1% in the top ten. The same sample was also used in a study of T cells of mothers and their children.

The sample was blood. Source of these receptors: a boy between 10 and 17 years old in good health. CDR3s include the opening cysteine and the closing phenylalanine or tryptophan. Only some rows state a clone size, as once, few, many or a class for expanded clones.

clone_size	j_call	v_call	cdr3_aa
NA	NA	TRBV7-2	CASSLQGGQSGEQYF
few	TRBJ1-4	TRBV7-9	CASSLDRVAPNEKLFF
few	TRBJ1-1	TRBV7-2	CASSSHFADERSEAFF
few	TRBJ1-5	TRBV7-9	CASSRGAGGDGNQPQHF
few	TRBJ2-5	TRBV5-1	CASSKGQGSSGGIGETQYF
once	NA	TRBV10-3	CAISESPGRPNEQFF
NA	TRBJ1-2	TRBV18	CASSQDSTYGYTF
NA	TRBJ1-1	TRBV15	CATSRTTETNKAFF
NA	TRBJ2-7	TRBV11-2	CASSLVRGVGEQYF
few	TRBJ2-7	TRBV28	CASSLAGGRNEQYF
NA	TRBJ2-3	TRBV7-2	CASSLRPGLAGPSTDTQYF
few	TRBJ2-1	TRBV7-3	CASSPRGGETYNEQFF
NA	TRBJ1-4	TRBV3-1	CASSQGGNEKLFF
few	NA	TRBV18	CASSPPDSREQFF
NA	TRBJ2-7	TRBV7-9	CASSLVGKGSLNEQYF
NA	TRBJ2-3	TRBV13	CASSLNNRGTDTQYF
few	TRBJ1-4	TRBV10-3	CAISESIGTVANEKLFF
NA	TRBJ2-2	TRBV5-1	CASSLARVPGELFF
NA	TRBJ2-2	TRBV20-1	CSAKSTRGSTGELFF
NA	TRBJ2-1	TRBV15	CATSRAKGAASYNEQFF
few	TRBJ1-2	TRBV27	CASSLKLPYGYTF
NA	TRBJ2-7	TRBV5-1	CASREGTGSYEQYF
NA	TRBJ2-5	TRBV28	CASRPVGGRQETQYF
few	TRBJ2-2	TRBV7-2	CASSLAVERGTGELFF
NA	TRBJ1-3	TRBV7-6	CASSDTGAGNTIYF
once	NA	TRBV10-1	CASNLRGTAETQYF
NA	TRBJ2-3	TRBV5-1	CASSLIPTDTQYF
few	TRBJ2-3	TRBV5-1	CASSLAGYTTDTQYF
NA	TRBJ2-7	TRBV6-4	CAMAYEQYF
NA	TRBJ2-3	TRBV29-1	CSVLLQTGDTQYF
NA	TRBJ2-5	TRBV28	CASHSLGQETQYF
few	TRBJ1-2	TRBV18	CASTNTANYGYTF
many	TRBJ1-2	TRBV20-1	CSAPTGGQGHYGYTF
few	TRBJ2-3	TRBV5-1	CASSLDAGASTDTQYF
NA	TRBJ2-5	TRBV24-1	CATSEATGGSETQYF